These 22 T cell receptor beta chains share one sample of origin, sequenced in a study of identical twins. From the 5' RACE reads, TCRdb called clonotypes with MiXCR, one entry per CDR3 protein. This table has around 510,000 distinct CDR3 sequences, about 13% appearing once. The sample was also reused in another study, on yellow fever vaccine responses in identical twins.

The material sequenced was CD4+ T cells sorted from blood. All receptors derive from a woman between 18 and 30 years old in good health.

V gene TRBV24-1 combines with J gene TRBJ2-3, with 9 positions matching TRBD2. CDR1 KGHDR and CDR2 SFDVKD come from the germline V gene. V lost 4 bases to trimming and J lost 0 bases; unmatched junction nucleotides: 4. The CDR3 runs to 16 residues. CDR3 amino acids: CATSEPSGASTDTQYF. The CDR3 DNA reads TGTGCCACCAGTGAGCCTAGCGGGGCTAGCACAGATACGCAGTATTTT.

The chain recombines TRBV7-6 with TRBJ2-7, with TRBD2 as a possible D gene (5 bases). Trimming stripped 4 bases from V and 0 bases from J, with 10 bases between. The germline V gene encodes CDR1 SGHVS and CDR2 FNYEAQ. This CDR3 is 14 amino acids long. The CDR3 DNA reads as TGTGCCAGCAGCTCGGGGTGGGTCTCCTACGAGCAGTACTTC. Residues: CASSSGWVSYEQYF.

This clonotype occurred a few times. V is TRBV20-1 and J is TRBJ2-1; TRBD1 matches 9 bases. Germline lookup yields CDR1 DFQATT and CDR2 SNEGSKA (reference sequence). Germline trimming cut 5 bases from V and 9 bases from J; bases unmatched to any gene: 11. The CDR3 extends over 14 amino acids. The CDR3 spells CSAAGTGRNGEQFF. The CDR3 DNA reads as TGCAGTGCTGCCGGGACAGGGAGAAACGGTGAGCAGTTCTTC.

V usage is TRBV3-1 and J usage is TRBJ2-1; 9 nucleotides match TRBD1. CDR1 and CDR2 from the germline V gene are LGHDT and YNNKEL (reference sequence). This CDR3 spans 12 amino acids. Trimming took 5 bases from V and 13 from J; bases not matched to a gene: 6. The DNA for the CDR3 is TGTGCCAGCAGCTTACAGGGGGCTATCCAGTTCTTC. It is translated as CASSLQGAIQFF.

This clonotype was counted ten times or more. This chain joins TRBV7-2 and TRBJ2-4, with D perhaps matching TRBD2 (6 bases). Per the germline V gene, CDR1 is SGHTA and CDR2 is FQGNSA. The CDR3 loop spans 15 amino acids. V was pared by 4 bases and J by 0 bases, with 10 bases between. The CDR3 coding sequence is TGTGCCAGCAGCTCGACTAGGTCAGCCAAAAACATTCAGTACTTC. Its protein is CASSSTRSAKNIQYF. Full variable domain (missing parts from reference TRBV7-2 and TRBJ2-4): GAGVSQSPSNKVTEKGKDVELRCDPISGHTALYWYRQSLGQGLEFLIYFQGNSAPDKSGLPSDRFSAERTGGSVSTLTIQRTQQEDSAVYLCASSSTRSAKNIQYFGAGTRLSVL.

This clonotype was picked up a small number of times. The rearrangement links TRBV20-1 to TRBJ1-5; the D is unclear. This CDR3 is built from 13 residues. Per the germline V gene, CDR1 is DFQATT and CDR2 is SNEGSKA (reference sequence). Deletions cut 7 bases from V and 0 bases from J, with 10 bases between. The CDR3 sequence is CSVAADSNQPQHF. CDR3 nucleotide sequence: TGCAGTGTTGCCGCAGATAGCAATCAGCCCCAGCATTTT.

This clonotype was counted a few times. The chain has TRBV12-3 or TRBV12-4 and TRBJ2-5; 12 nucleotides align to TRBD2. The CDR3 runs to 17 residues. J was trimmed by 5 bases and V by 6 bases; bases with no gene match: 13. CDR3 in DNA: TGTGCCAGCAGCGGTAGACTAGCGGGAGATGTCTGGGAGACCCAGTACTTC. Its translation: CASSGRLAGDVWETQYF.

The genes are TRBV4-3 and TRBJ2-7; D unresolved. The CDR3 extends over 16 amino acids. Trimming took off 2 bases at V and 4 bases at J, with 18 bases between the two ends. Looked up from germline, CDR1 is LGHNA and CDR2 is YSLEER. In DNA, the CDR3 is TGCGCCAGCAGCCAACCGAGAGGCACGGATTATTACGAGCAGTACTTC. This codes for CASSQPRGTDYYEQYF.

This clonotype was picked up many times. V gene TRBV28 combines with J gene TRBJ2-4, with a tentative D call TRBD2 (6 bases). The CDR3 runs 13 residues. Trimming took 8 bases from V and 4 from J, leaving 12 bases between them. Germline lookup yields CDR1 MDHEN and CDR2 SYDVKM. The CDR3 sequence is CASGAGRKNIQYF. The CDR3 DNA sequence: TGTGCCAGCGGCGCGGGACGTAAAAACATTCAGTACTTC.

This clonotype was detected only a few times. The gene calls are TRBV19 and TRBJ1-6; no clear D gene. Trimming pared 7 bases from V and 5 bases from J, leaving 12 bases between. The germline V gene has CDR1 LNHDA and CDR2 SQIVND (reference sequence). The CDR3 loop spans 14 amino acids. The CDR3 protein is CASKNVENNSPLHF. The CDR3 DNA follows: TGTGCCAGTAAAAACGTGGAAAATAATTCACCCCTCCACTTT.

This clonotype turned up a few times. The genes are TRBV10-3 and TRBJ2-7, with D possibly being TRBD2 (6 bases). CDR1 and CDR2 (germline): ENHRY, SYGVKD. V shed 6 bases and J shed 0 bases, with 15 bases lying between them. The CDR3 is made up of 15 amino acids. In DNA form, the CDR3 reads TGTGCCATCAGAGACGGACTAACAAGCTCCTACGAGCAGTACTTC. Translating it yields CAIRDGLTSSYEQYF.

This sequence joins TRBV12-3 or TRBV12-4 and TRBJ2-3, with 12 bases aligning to TRBD2. Trimming cost V 5 bases and J 0 bases; bases outside gene matches: 18. The CDR3 loop spans 21 amino acids. For the CDR3, the DNA is TGTGCCAGCAGTATGAGACGCTCGGGGCTAGCGGGAGGGTCTAGCACAGATACGCAGTATTTT. Translated, it gives CASSMRRSGLAGGSSTDTQYF.

The gene calls are TRBV27 and TRBJ2-1; 9 nucleotides match TRBD2. The germline V gene has CDR1 MNHEY and CDR2 SMNVEV (reference sequence). J was trimmed by 10 bases and V by 3 bases; bases with no gene match: 10. This CDR3 is built from 15 residues. The CDR3: CASSFLLAGLEEQFF. The DNA for the CDR3 is TGTGCCAGCAGTTTTTTGCTAGCGGGACTAGAGGAGCAGTTCTTC.

This clonotype has only a few counts. The chain combines TRBV12-3 or TRBV12-4 with TRBJ2-4; D ambiguous. This CDR3 spans 14 amino acids. V lost 1 base and J lost 4, with 8 bases in between. CDR3 sequence (DNA): TGTGCCAGCAGTTTAGACCAATGGAAAAACATTCAGTACTTC. This gives the protein CASSLDQWKNIQYF.

V is TRBV7-3 and J is TRBJ1-5; D unresolved. Deletions cut 2 bases from V and 4 bases from J, with 6 bases between. This CDR3 region has 13 residues. Per germline, CDR1 SGHTA and CDR2 FQGTGA. As DNA, the CDR3 is TGTGCCAGCAGCTTACAAATGAATCAGCCCCAGCATTTT. It yields the protein CASSLQMNQPQHF.

This clonotype showed up just a few times. The J gene is TRBJ1-2, the V gene TRBV28; 8 bases are shared with TRBD1. Trimming cost V 7 bases and J 8 bases; bases outside gene matches: 21. Germline V gene sequence: CDR1 MDHEN, CDR2 SYDVKM. The CDR3 extends over 17 amino acids. DNA for the CDR3: TGTGCCAGCATAAACCCCGGCTTGGGGACAGGACTGGAGGGCTACACCTTC. Translating it yields CASINPGLGTGLEGYTF.

This clonotype was seen a handful of times. This chain connects TRBV14 to TRBJ2-5, with TRBD1 as a possible D gene (6 bases). V gave up 1 base and J gave up 4 bases, with 10 bases separating them. Germline V gene data show CDR1 as SGHDN and CDR2 as FVKESK. This CDR3 spans 14 amino acids. In DNA form, the CDR3 reads TGTGCCAGCAGCCAAGCAGGGGCCGGAGAGACCCAGTACTTC. Translation gives CASSQAGAGETQYF.

In this sample, this clonotype turned up many times. The V and J genes are TRBV5-1 and TRBJ2-7; 8 bases are a match to TRBD1. The CDR3 contains 14 residues. V dropped 2 bases and J dropped 5; count of bases not matched to a gene: 6. Germline-derived CDR1 and CDR2 are SGHRS and YFSETQ. The CDR3 DNA reads as TGCGCCAGCAGCTTACGGACAGGGCAGCACGAGCAGTACTTC. Amino acids: CASSLRTGQHEQYF.

This chain links TRBV27 with TRBJ2-7; D is perhaps TRBD1 or TRBD2 (5 bases each). Trimming pared 7 bases from V and 2 bases from J, leaving 15 bases between. This CDR3 is 14 amino acids long. Germline CDR1 reads MNHEY; CDR2 reads SMNVEV (reference sequence). This CDR3 is CASKWPGSTYEQYF. The CDR3 nucleotides read TGTGCCAGCAAATGGCCAGGGAGCACCTACGAGCAGTACTTC.

This chain links TRBV5-1 with TRBJ1-2; TRBD1 matches 7 bases. CDR1 is SGHRS, CDR2 YFSETQ, per germline. Trimming took 4 bases from V and 0 from J; bases not matched to a gene: 3. The CDR3 runs 14 residues. Here the CDR3 reads CASSMTGSNYGYTF. In DNA, the CDR3 is TGCGCCAGCAGCATGACAGGGTCTAACTATGGCTACACCTTC.

This chain joins TRBV5-1 and TRBJ2-1; 12 bases fit TRBD2. The CDR3 is 16 residues long. The V gene end was trimmed by 4 bases and the J gene end by 2 bases; junction bases not matched to a gene: 4. The germline CDR1 and CDR2 sequences are SGHRS and YFSETQ. CDR3 sequence (DNA): TGCGCCAGCAGCGCAGGACTAGCGGGGACCTACAATGAGCAGTTCTTC. It codes for CASSAGLAGTYNEQFF.

The V call is TRBV19, the J call TRBJ2-7; TRBD1 aligns across 10 bases. This CDR3 has 16 residues. Germline CDR1 is LNHDA and CDR2 is SQIVND (reference sequence). The V and J ends lost 7 bases and 4 bases, in that order; junction bases with no gene match: 13. CDR3 region: CASTRRVGTGVYEQYF. The CDR3 bases are TGTGCCAGTACCCGGAGAGTCGGGACAGGGGTTTACGAGCAGTACTTC.